A single sample is the source of the 22 T cell receptor beta chains below, sequenced in a study of CD4 T cells in relation to SARS-CoV-2 and coronaviruses. Sequencing used immunoSEQ multiplex PCR; TCRdb keeps in-frame clones, though not all of them. The sample lists roughly 24,000 clones, 75% to 80% occurring once. For these receptors, no antigen is known. Before the COVID-19 pandemic, during about 2010-2018, CD4+ T cells were taken from unexposed donors. CD4+ T cells were isolated from the cells after 10 days of culture. Sequencing input: CD4+ T cells from PBMCs, cultured in vitro. Source of these receptors: a human donor in good health.

The chain combines TRBV14 with TRBJ2-3; D might be TRBD1 (6 bases). This CDR3 contains 14 residues. In germline, CDR1 is SGHDN, CDR2 FVKESK. V was shortened by 6 bases and J by 2 bases, with 12 bases between the two germline ends. CDR3 nucleotide sequence: TGTGCCAGCAGATTAGGGGGAGTCACAGATACGCAGTATTTT. Protein: CASRLGGVTDTQYF.

This chain uses TRBV2 with TRBJ2-1; a weak D match, TRBD1 (6 bases). This CDR3 has 15 residues. Trimming left V 5 bases short and J 2 bases short, with 13 bases between. From germline, CDR1 is SNHLY and CDR2 FYNNEI. Here the CDR3 DNA reads TGTGCCAGCAGTAACAGGGAGCCCACCTACAATGAGCAGTTCTTC. Its protein product is CASSNREPTYNEQFF.

This clone was counted a few times. The genes are TRBV19 and TRBJ2-7; D is perhaps TRBD1 (5 bases). The CDR3 loop spans 14 amino acids. CDR1 and CDR2 from the germline V gene are LNHDA and SQIVND (reference sequence). V was shortened by 5 bases and J by 0 bases, with 11 bases between the two germline ends. The CDR3 loop reads CASSRDSLSYEQYF. The CDR3 nucleotides are TGTGCCAGTAGTCGAGACAGTCTCTCCTACGAGCAGTACTTC.

V is TRBV14 and J is TRBJ1-2; D might be TRBD1 (5 bases). CDR1 is SGHDN and CDR2 is FVKESK in the germline V gene. Trimming pared 5 bases from V and 5 bases from J, leaving 15 bases between. This CDR3 comprises 14 residues. The CDR3 reads CASSFSQVGYGYTF. CDR3 bases: TGTGCCAGCAGCTTTTCACAGGTCGGGTATGGCTACACCTTC.

The rearrangement uses TRBV27 and TRBJ2-7; perhaps TRBD2 as D (6 bases). In germline, CDR1 is MNHEY, CDR2 SMNVEV (reference sequence). The CDR3 length is 16 residues. Trimming left V 0 bases short and J 2 bases short, with 14 bases between. The CDR3, as DNA: TGTGCCAGCAGTTTATCTCCGGCGGGAAAACCCTACGAGCAGTACTTC. Translated: CASSLSPAGKPYEQYF.

V gene TRBV12-5 combines with J gene TRBJ2-7, with D maybe TRBD1 (5 bases). CDR1 and CDR2 (germline): LGHNT, FRNRAP. The CDR3 loop spans 15 amino acids. Trimming stripped 0 bases from V and 6 bases from J, with 15 bases between. In nucleotides, the CDR3 is TGTGCTAGTGGTTTGGTTGCAGGGTTTTCGGGCGAGCAGTACTTC. Protein: CASGLVAGFSGEQYF.

The chain is built from TRBV14 and TRBJ2-3, with D maybe TRBD1 (6 bases). V shed 1 base and J shed 5 bases, with 13 bases lying between them. The germline gives CDR1 SGHDN, CDR2 FVKESK. This CDR3 has 15 amino acids. The CDR3 sequence: CASSQGTEGRDTQYF. The CDR3 bases are TGTGCCAGCAGCCAAGGGACAGAGGGTCGAGATACGCAGTATTTT.

The CDR3 region is CASRNRERENTEAFF. The DNA for the CDR3 is TGTGCCAGTAGAAACAGGGAACGCGAGAACACTGAAGCTTTCTTT. The chain has TRBV19 and TRBJ1-1, with a tentative D call TRBD1 (6 bases). The CDR3 has 15 amino acids. Germline V gene data show CDR1 as LNHDA and CDR2 as SQIVND (reference sequence). Trimming shortened V by 6 bases and J by 1 base, and 15 bases separated the two germline ends.

The sample holds a few counts of this clone. The chain couples TRBV21-1 to TRBJ2-7; TRBD2, as called in the table, went unchecked against the DNA. TRBV21-1 is a pseudogene. The CDR3 has 15 amino acids. The CDR3 sequence is CASSKPMAGGYEQYF. In DNA form, the CDR3 reads TGTGCCAGCAGCAAACCTATGGCGGGAGGGTACGAGCAGTACTTC.

The V call is TRBV29-1, the J call TRBJ1-2, with 11 positions matching TRBD1. This CDR3 spans 14 amino acids. Germline CDR1 reads SQVTM; CDR2 reads ANQGSEA. V shed 5 bases, J shed 4 bases, and the junction held 6 bases outside the gene matches. The CDR3 sequence is CSVRGQGGGYGYTF. As DNA, the CDR3 is TGCAGCGTTCGGGGACAGGGGGGAGGCTATGGCTACACCTTC.

CDR3 DNA: TGTGCCTGGAGTGGCAAGGGACAGCCCGATCAGCCCCAGCATTTT. This gives the protein CAWSGKGQPDQPQHF. The chain is built from TRBV30 and TRBJ1-5, with 7 bases fitting TRBD1. The CDR3 extends over 15 amino acids. Germline CDR1 reads GTSNPN; CDR2 reads SVGIG (reference sequence). The V and J ends lost 1 base and 5 bases, in that order; junction bases with no gene match: 8.

V gene TRBV4-2 combines with J gene TRBJ2-1; TRBD1 is a possible D gene (5 bases). V was cut by 4 bases and J by 0 bases, with 13 bases left in between. The CDR3 has 16 residues. Per the germline V gene, CDR1 is LGHNA and CDR2 is YNFKEQ. CDR3 sequence (DNA): TGTGCCAGCAGCCGGGAACAGGATAGCTCCTACAATGAGCAGTTCTTC. Translating it yields CASSREQDSSYNEQFF.

This CDR3 is CASSLTPTGPFGGYTF. CDR3 nucleotide sequence: TGTGCCAGCAGTTTAACCCCGACAGGGCCGTTTGGTGGCTACACCTTC. This chain joins TRBV28 and TRBJ1-2; 7 nucleotides align to TRBD1. Germline CDR1 is MDHEN and CDR2 is SYDVKM. J lost 7 bases, V lost 2 bases, and 13 bases had no gene match. The CDR3 spans 16 residues.

This clone was counted only a few times. The V call is TRBV18, the J call TRBJ1-1; D gene ambiguous. The CDR3 extends over 12 amino acids. Between the trimmed V and J ends, which lost 7 bases and 1 base, there was a span of 7 bases. Germline V gene data show CDR1 as KGHSH and CDR2 as LQKENI. CDR3 residues: CASYGENTEAFF. CDR3 nucleotide sequence: TGTGCCAGCTACGGGGAGAACACTGAAGCTTTCTTT. The full variable domain, rest sourced from reference TRBV18 and TRBJ1-1, is NAGVMQNPRHLVRRRGQEARLRCSPMKGHSHVYWYRQLPEEGLKFMVYLQKENIIDESGMPKERFSAEFPKEGPSILRIQQVVRGDSAAYFCASYGENTEAFFGQGTRLTVV.

This rearrangement joins TRBV6-5 to TRBJ2-1, with TRBD1 matching over 9 bases. Germline CDR1 is MNHEY and CDR2 is SVGAGI. The CDR3 loop spans 15 amino acids. The V segment lost 7 bases and the J segment 10 bases; nucleotides outside the gene matches: 14. CDR3 residues: CASNERTGARSEQFF. CDR3 nucleotide sequence: TGTGCCAGCAACGAAAGGACAGGGGCCAGATCCGAGCAGTTCTTC.

This clone was recorded a few times. This chain links TRBV7-9 with TRBJ1-1, with a weak D call TRBD1 (6 bases). CDR1 is SEHNR, CDR2 FQNEAQ, per germline (reference sequence). The length of the CDR3 is 12 residues. Trimming pared 5 bases from V and 12 bases from J, leaving 16 bases between. DNA for the CDR3: TGTGCCAGCAGCCTCCCCAGGGGCGACACTTTCTTT. The encoded protein is CASSLPRGDTFF.

This chain joins TRBV7-9 and TRBJ2-7; D not certain. The V gene's germline CDR1 is SEHNR and CDR2 FQNEAQ (reference sequence). Trimming cost V 8 bases and J 5 bases, with 7 bases left between them. The CDR3 runs 10 residues. The CDR3 loop is CASGMHEQYF. CDR3 coding DNA: TGTGCCAGCGGTATGCACGAGCAGTACTTC. The full variable domain, in which reference TRBV7-9 and TRBJ2-7 provide the parts outside the CDR3, is DTGVSQNPRHKITKRGQNVTFRCDPISEHNRLYWYRQTLGQGPEFLTYFQNEAQLEKSRLLSDRFSAERPKGSFSTLEIQRTEQGDSAMYLCASGMHEQYFGPGTRLTVT.

This chain connects TRBV3-1 (or the pseudogene TRBV3-2) to TRBJ1-3; D is undetermined. Trimming removed 4 bases at V and 0 bases at J, with 7 bases between. The CDR3 consists of 14 residues. Germline-derived CDR1 and CDR2 are LGHDT and YNNKEL (reference sequence). The CDR3 DNA reads TGTGCCAGCAGCCTGCTGAGCTCTGGAAACACCATATATTTT. This codes for CASSLLSSGNTIYF.

This chain uses TRBV24-1 with TRBJ1-2; tentative D call: TRBD1 (5 bases). The CDR3 contains 13 residues. Deletions cut 1 base from V and 8 bases from J, with 10 bases between. Germline CDR1 and CDR2: KGHDR and SFDVKD. CDR3 protein: CATSDLWGDGYTF. CDR3 DNA sequence: TGTGCCACCAGTGATTTATGGGGGGACGGCTACACCTTC.

J is TRBJ1-5 and V is TRBV11-2, with D unresolved. This CDR3 comprises 12 residues. Germline V CDR1 and CDR2: SGHAT, FQNNGV. V was cut by 5 bases and J by 5 bases, with 7 bases left in between. The CDR3 DNA reads as TGTGCCAGCAGCCAAAGAGATCAGCCCCAGCATTTT. Translating gives CASSQRDQPQHF. The full variable domain, rest sourced from reference TRBV11-2 and TRBJ1-5, is EAGVAQSPRYKIIEKRQSVAFWCNPISGHATLYWYQQILGQGPKLLIQFQNNGVVDDSQLPKDRFSAERLKGVDSTLKIQPAKLEDSAVYLCASSQRDQPQHFGDGTRLSIL.

In its sample, this clone was seen once. This sequence joins TRBV6-5 and TRBJ1-5; unclear D gene. This CDR3 has 16 amino acids. The V gene lost 0 bases and the J gene lost 4 bases, with 13 bases spanning the gap. Germline loops: CDR1 MNHEY, CDR2 SVGAGI. The CDR3 DNA is TGTGCCAGCAGTTACTCACTTCTGGCACCTAATCAGCCCCAGCATTTT. This codes for CASSYSLLAPNQPQHF.

This clone has more than one count but fewer than ten. The chain joins TRBV30 to TRBJ1-1; no definite D call. The CDR3 runs to 12 residues. V was shortened by 7 bases and J by 1 base, with 10 bases between the two germline ends. Germline lookup yields CDR1 GTSNPN and CDR2 SVGIG (reference sequence). Here the CDR3 reads CAYKRGNTEAFF. In nucleotides, the CDR3 is TGTGCCTATAAGAGAGGGAACACTGAAGCTTTCTTT. The complete variable domain, with remaining parts taken from reference TRBV30 and TRBJ1-1, reads SQTIHQWPATLVQPVGSPLSLECTVEGTSNPNLYWYRQAAGRGLQLLFYSVGIGQISSEVPQNLSASRPQDRQFILSSKKLLLSDSGFYLCAYKRGNTEAFFGQGTRLTVV.